Sequencing of this TCR beta chain was carried out in a study of blood T cells in healthy people across ages. In the case of this clonotype: Its antigen is currently unknown.

Primed by a sample-barcoded 5' primer and a J-beta primer mix, a second PCR proceeded for about 6 to 12 cycles. Each CDR3 protein gets one entry after TCRdb re-called the 5' RACE reads with MiXCR. Of roughly 800,000 distinct CDR3 sequences listed, more than 45% are singletons. General study results and limits: Naive T cell percentage showed a strong correlation with TCR beta diversity. In long-lived donors, naive CD4+ cell counts and diversity exceeded those of aged donors.

Healthy Caucasian individuals from Russia aged 6 to 90 were enrolled as donors. Input material: blood. The source is a man aged 25 to 45 in good health.

CDR3 in DNA: TGTGCCAGCAGCCCTGGCCCTCATTCACCCCTCCACTTT. As protein: CASSPGPHSPLHF. The chain employs TRBV4-2 and TRBJ1-6; D unclear. The V and J ends lost 4 bases and 8 bases respectively, with 9 bases between them. CDR1 is LGHNA, CDR2 YNFKEQ, per germline. The CDR3 totals 13 residues.